Below are 23 T cell receptor beta chains sequenced from a single sample in a study of blood T cell repertoires in COVID-19. The data were produced by immunoSEQ multiplex PCR, yet TCRdb's version contains in-frame clones alone and is incomplete. Found here are about 100,000 clones, more than 80% of them singletons; the top ten hold 3.5% to 5%. The sequenced sample was peripheral blood. The receptors originated from a human donor in a cohort sampled during active COVID-19.

About this clone: The conserved phenylalanine or tryptophan is not found at the CDR3 terminus, so this likely reflects a read error. Because the CDR3's place on the DNA is in doubt, the DNA is left out and the CDR3 is given as listed by TCRdb. This sequence joins TRBV4-3 and TRBJ2-4; TRBD2, as called in the table, went unchecked against the DNA. The CDR3 is 11 residues long, counting both termini. Germline V gives CDR1 LGHNA, CDR2 YSLEER. The CDR3 region is CASSFNTDLGI.

This clone has a single count. The V gene is TRBV6-2 or TRBV6-3, the J gene TRBJ2-7; a possible D gene is TRBD2 (5 bases). The CDR3 spans 16 residues. V was cut by 7 bases and J by 4 bases, with 23 bases left in between. Looked up from germline, CDR1 is MNHEY and CDR2 is SVGEGT. The chain's CDR3 is CASIPGFRRGLYEQYF. CDR3 DNA: TGTGCCAGCATCCCCGGTTTCCGACGCGGACTGTACGAGCAGTACTTC.

The chain employs TRBV6-2 or TRBV6-3 and TRBJ1-1, with a weak D call TRBD1 (6 bases). The germline gives CDR1 MNHEY, CDR2 SVGEGT. This CDR3 contains 16 residues. Trimming removed 0 bases from V and 0 bases from J, with 11 bases in between. CDR3 in amino acids: CASSYSRTVMNTEAFF. DNA for the CDR3: TGTGCCAGCAGTTACTCACGGACAGTAATGAACACTGAAGCTTTCTTT.

V gene TRBV28 combines with J gene TRBJ2-5, with 7 bases identical to TRBD2. The CDR3 runs to 15 residues. J gave up 5 bases and V 3 bases, and 9 bases lay outside the gene matches. CDR1 and CDR2 (germline): MDHEN, SYDVKM. The CDR3, as DNA: TGTGCCAGCAGTTTGTGGGCAGGGAGGGTGGAGACCCAGTACTTC. It specifies CASSLWAGRVETQYF. The full variable domain, rest sourced from reference TRBV28 and TRBJ2-5, is DVKVTQSSRYLVKRTGEKVFLECVQDMDHENMFWYRQDPGLGLRLIYFSYDVKMKEKGDIPEGYSVSREKKERFSLILESASTNQTSMYLCASSLWAGRVETQYFGPGTRLLVL.

The CDR3 nucleotides read TGTGCCAGCAGCCAAGGACTAGCGGGGGGTAACACCGGGGAGCTGTTTTTT. Protein sequence: CASSQGLAGGNTGELFF. The chain couples TRBV4-2 to TRBJ2-2; 13 bases map to TRBD2. The CDR3 length is 17 residues. V shed 1 base and J 2 bases; nucleotides not matched to a gene: 1. Germline V gives CDR1 LGHNA, CDR2 YNFKEQ.

The chain is built from TRBV13 and TRBJ2-7; D possibly corresponds to TRBD2 (6 bases). The CDR3 consists of 13 residues. Per the germline V gene, CDR1 is PRHDT and CDR2 is FYEKMQ (reference sequence). The germline V and J ends were trimmed by 2 bases and 5 bases, with 10 bases remaining between them. DNA for the CDR3: TGTGCCAGCAGCTTATGGAGGGTCGACGAGCAGTACTTC. It specifies CASSLWRVDEQYF.

The J gene is TRBJ2-5, the V gene TRBV4-3; 12 nucleotides align to TRBD2. The germline CDR1 and CDR2 sequences are LGHNA and YSLEER. With V trimmed by 0 bases and J by 2 bases, 7 bases remained unmatched. The CDR3 totals 18 residues. The CDR3 reads CASSQDLAGGALQETQYF. In DNA, the CDR3 is TGCGCCAGCAGCCAAGATCTAGCGGGGGGGGCGTTACAAGAGACCCAGTACTTC.

This clone was seen a few times. The rearrangement uses TRBV9 and TRBJ2-5; D might be TRBD1 (6 bases). This CDR3 has 15 amino acids. Germline V gene data show CDR1 as SGDLS and CDR2 as YYNGEE. The V and J ends lost 3 bases and 5 bases respectively, with 17 bases between them. The CDR3 region is CASSARDNSFETQYF. CDR3 coding DNA: TGTGCCAGCAGCGCCCGGGACAATAGTTTTGAGACCCAGTACTTC.

This rearrangement joins TRBV7-9 to TRBJ1-1, with D perhaps TRBD1 (5 bases). The germline V gene has CDR1 SEHNR and CDR2 FQNEAQ (reference sequence). This CDR3 region has 15 residues. V was shortened by 8 bases and J by 1 base, with 17 bases between the two germline ends. CDR3 DNA sequence: TGTGCCAGCGAGGCGGCAGGGTGGTCGAACACTGAAGCTTTCTTT. As protein: CASEAAGWSNTEAFF.

This sequence joins TRBV27 and TRBJ1-5; TRBD1 is a possible D gene (5 bases). The CDR3 contains 16 residues. CDR1 MNHEY and CDR2 SMNVEV come from the germline V gene (reference sequence). V lost 1 base and J 5 bases, leaving 15 bases between the germline ends. In DNA form, the CDR3 reads TGTGCCAGCAGTTTATTGGGACTAGGGGTTGATCAGCCCCAGCATTTT. Protein: CASSLLGLGVDQPQHF.

The CDR3 loop is CASSTGTGGSPLHF. DNA of the CDR3: TGTGCCAGTAGTACCGGGACAGGGGGTTCACCCCTCCACTTT. V usage is TRBV19 and J usage is TRBJ1-6; 11 bases align to TRBD1. CDR1 and CDR2 (germline): LNHDA, SQIVND (reference sequence). This CDR3 comprises 14 residues. The V segment lost 4 bases and the J segment 9 bases; nucleotides outside the gene matches: 2.

The gene calls are TRBV4-2 and TRBJ2-6; TRBD1 matches at 8 bases. V shed 0 bases and J 1 base; nucleotides not matched to a gene: 17. Germline V lookup: CDR1 LGHNA, CDR2 YNFKEQ. The CDR3 runs 22 residues. The CDR3 DNA reads TGTGCCAGCAGCCAAGATCTTTTGGTTGGGGCAGGGGGCCTATCTGGGGCCAACGTCCTGACTTTC. Its translation is CASSQDLLVGAGGLSGANVLTF.

The chain carries TRBV5-1 and TRBJ2-3, with 8 bases identical to TRBD1. Germline CDR1 is SGHRS and CDR2 is YFSETQ. The CDR3 has 14 amino acids. Unmatched junction bases numbered 3, after V lost 2 bases and J lost 4 bases. The CDR3 reads CASSFGQGPDTQYF. DNA for the CDR3: TGCGCCAGCAGCTTTGGACAGGGACCAGATACGCAGTATTTT.

The V and J genes are TRBV7-2 and TRBJ2-7; the D gene is possibly TRBD2 (6 bases). V dropped 5 bases and J dropped 4 bases, with 12 bases sitting between them. Germline lookup yields CDR1 SGHTA and CDR2 FQGNSA. The CDR3 runs 13 residues. In DNA form, the CDR3 reads TGTGCCAGCAGCCCCTCGGAGGGATACGAGCAGTACTTC. It specifies CASSPSEGYEQYF.

The rearrangement uses TRBV30 and TRBJ1-2; TRBD1 agrees at 10 bases. The CDR3 totals 15 residues. Unmatched junction bases numbered 8, after V lost 1 base and J lost 6 bases. Germline CDR1 reads GTSNPN; CDR2 reads SVGIG (reference sequence). DNA of the CDR3: TGTGCCTGGAGTGACCTACGGACAGGGGGAAATGGCTACACCTTC. The encoded protein is CAWSDLRTGGNGYTF.

This clone has a single count. The chain uses TRBV25-1 and TRBJ1-1; tentatively, D is TRBD1 (6 bases). Germline V gene sequence: CDR1 MGHDK, CDR2 SYGVNS. Trimming shortened V by 0 bases and J by 1 base, and 12 bases separated the two germline ends. CDR3 length: 16 amino acids. CDR3 DNA sequence: TGTGCCAGCAGTGAATATGAGGGCAGGGGGAACACTGAAGCTTTCTTT. Its translation: CASSEYEGRGNTEAFF.

CDR3 residues: CASSQRSGSAGELFF. The DNA of the CDR3 is TGTGCCAGCAGCCAACGCTCAGGCTCGGCCGGGGAGCTGTTTTTT. The chain recombines TRBV16 with TRBJ2-2; D gene ambiguous. In germline, CDR1 is KGHSY, CDR2 FQNENV. The V and J ends lost 2 bases and 6 bases respectively, with 13 bases between them. This CDR3 contains 15 residues.

V usage is TRBV3-1 (or the pseudogene TRBV3-2) and J usage is TRBJ1-6; tentative D call: TRBD1 (5 bases). The CDR3 is 15 amino acids. CDR1 is LGHDT, CDR2 YNNKEL, per germline (reference sequence). Deletions cut 6 bases from V and 9 bases from J, with 18 bases between. The CDR3 DNA is TGTGCCAGCAGGGAACAGGTAGGGTACGGTTCACCCCTCCACTTT. It is translated as CASREQVGYGSPLHF.

For the CDR3, the DNA is TGTGCCAGCAGCCCACGGAGGGGAGGATCAGATACGCAGTATTTT. This encodes CASSPRRGGSDTQYF. This chain links TRBV11-2 with TRBJ2-3, with a possible D match to TRBD2 (6 bases). CDR1 and CDR2 from the germline V gene are SGHAT and FQNNGV. The CDR3 extends over 15 amino acids. The V and J ends lost 5 bases and 4 bases respectively, with 16 bases between them.

This sequence joins TRBV4-3 and TRBJ2-3, with D tentatively TRBD2 (6 bases). V shed 0 bases and J shed 6 bases, with 16 bases lying between them. Germline CDR1 and CDR2: LGHNA and YSLEER. CDR3 length: 16 residues. The chain's CDR3 is CASSQDRSLAMDTQYF. The CDR3, as DNA: TGCGCCAGCAGCCAAGATCGATCCCTAGCGATGGATACGCAGTATTTT.

This chain links TRBV2 with TRBJ1-5; 9 nucleotides match TRBD1. The CDR3 sequence is 15 residues long. Germline assignment: CDR1 SNHLY and CDR2 FYNNEI. The V gene end was trimmed by 6 bases and the J gene end by 5 bases; junction bases not matched to a gene: 8. The CDR3 bases are TGTGCCAGCAGAATGGAACAGGGGGCTCATCAGCCCCAGCATTTT. This sequence encodes CASRMEQGAHQPQHF.

This sequence joins TRBV11-2 and TRBJ2-1; the match to TRBD2 covers 8 bases. Trimming took 4 bases from V and 4 from J; bases not matched to a gene: 6. The CDR3 length is 15 residues. Germline-derived CDR1 and CDR2 are SGHAT and FQNNGV. The CDR3 nucleotides are TGTGCCAGCAGCTCCCGGAGCGGGGGTTACAATGAGCAGTTCTTC. It encodes CASSSRSGGYNEQFF.

The rearrangement links TRBV5-5 to TRBJ2-1, with a possible D match to TRBD2 (7 bases). In germline, CDR1 is SGHKS, CDR2 YYEKEE (reference sequence). V was clipped by 3 bases and J by 2 bases, with 12 bases between them. CDR3 length: 15 residues. The CDR3 coding sequence is TGTGCCAGCAGCTGGGAGGGGGTTCCCTACAATGAGCAGTTCTTC. Translating it yields CASSWEGVPYNEQFF.